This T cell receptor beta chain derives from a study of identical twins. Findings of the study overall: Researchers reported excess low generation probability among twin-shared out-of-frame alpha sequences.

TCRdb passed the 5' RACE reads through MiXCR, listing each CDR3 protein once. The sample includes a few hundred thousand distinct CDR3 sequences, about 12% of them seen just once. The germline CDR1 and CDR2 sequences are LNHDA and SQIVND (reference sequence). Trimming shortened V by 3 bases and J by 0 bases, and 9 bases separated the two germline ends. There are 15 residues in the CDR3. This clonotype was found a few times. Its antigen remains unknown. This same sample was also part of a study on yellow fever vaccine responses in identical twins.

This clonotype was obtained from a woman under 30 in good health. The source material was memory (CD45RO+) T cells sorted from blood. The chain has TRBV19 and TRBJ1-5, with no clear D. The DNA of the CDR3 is TGTGCCAGTAGTATCAGCAGAGATAGCAATCAGCCCCAGCATTTT. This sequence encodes CASSISRDSNQPQHF.